This TCR beta chain emerged from a study of blood T cell repertoires in COVID-19. Study overall: Nucleic acid was either cDNA or gDNA, and it came from T cells, B-cell-depleted T cells, or PBMCs.

Some clones are missing from TCRdb's copy, which holds only in-frame ones; the method was immunoSEQ multiplex PCR. The sample lists approximately 120,000 clones, around 70% occurring once. Germline values: CDR1 SGHTA, CDR2 FQGTGA. V was trimmed by 0 bases and J by 0 bases, leaving 3 bases between them. The CDR3 runs to 15 residues. This receptor was taken from an elderly man with COVID-19, enrolled during active disease. The rearrangement uses TRBV7-3 and TRBJ2-6; no firm D call. The specimen was peripheral blood. This chain's CDR3 is CASSLTRSGANVLTF. CDR3 nucleotides: TGTGCCAGCAGCTTAACTCGCTCTGGGGCCAACGTCCTGACTTTC.